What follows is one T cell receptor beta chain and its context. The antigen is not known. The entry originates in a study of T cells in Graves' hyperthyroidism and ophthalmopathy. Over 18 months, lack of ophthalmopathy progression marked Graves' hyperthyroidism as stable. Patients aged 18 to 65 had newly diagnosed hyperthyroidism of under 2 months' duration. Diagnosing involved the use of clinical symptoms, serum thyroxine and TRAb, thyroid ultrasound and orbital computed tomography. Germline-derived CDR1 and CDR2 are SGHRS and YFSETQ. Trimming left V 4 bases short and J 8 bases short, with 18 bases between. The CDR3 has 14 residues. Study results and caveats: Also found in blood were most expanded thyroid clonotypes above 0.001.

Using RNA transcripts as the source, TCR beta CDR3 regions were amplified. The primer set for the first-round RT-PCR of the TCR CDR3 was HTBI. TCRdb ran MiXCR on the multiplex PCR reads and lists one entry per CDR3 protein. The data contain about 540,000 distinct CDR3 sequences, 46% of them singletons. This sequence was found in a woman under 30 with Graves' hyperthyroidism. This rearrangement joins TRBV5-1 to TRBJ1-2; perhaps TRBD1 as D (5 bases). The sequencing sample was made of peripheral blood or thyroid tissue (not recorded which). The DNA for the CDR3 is TGCGCCAGCAGCCTCCACAGGACCGCAGAAGGCTACACCTTC. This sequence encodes CASSLHRTAEGYTF.